Each of the 8 T cell receptor beta chains below was sequenced from the same sample in a study of T cells after posttransplantation cyclophosphamide. Busulfan-fludarabine conditioning, marrow transplant, and cyclophosphamide on days +3 and +4 were administered. Method: immunoSEQ multiplex PCR; TCRdb's copy keeps in-frame clones and lacks some. The sample carries 20,000 or so clones, roughly nine tenths recorded once. Sequencing was performed on PBMCs, taken after allogeneic stem cell transplant with posttransplant cyclophosphamide. The origin of the receptors is a female patient between 25 and 45 years old who received an allogeneic stem cell transplant from an unrelated donor, was CMV-positive, and had no GVHD. Some T cells may be transferred from the graft donor.

The V and J genes are TRBV28 and TRBJ2-3, with D tentatively TRBD1 (6 bases). The CDR3 has 15 amino acids. Trimming cost V 6 bases and J 0 bases, with 13 bases left between them. CDR1 and CDR2 (germline): MDHEN, SYDVKM. In DNA form, the CDR3 reads TGTGCCAGCAGCCTGGGGGCAGTTAGCACAGATACGCAGTATTTT. Protein sequence: CASSLGAVSTDTQYF.

This clone was observed a single time. The chain couples TRBV6-6 to TRBJ1-2; 11 bases are a match to TRBD1. J gave up 6 bases and V 5 bases, and 11 bases lay outside the gene matches. Germline V gene sequence: CDR1 MNHNY, CDR2 SVGAGI (reference sequence). CDR3 length: 16 amino acids. CDR3 nucleotide sequence: TGTGCCAGCAGTCGGGCGGTGGACAGGGGGCCGGATGGCTACACCTTC. Its translation: CASSRAVDRGPDGYTF.

This chain links TRBV4-1 with TRBJ1-6, with D maybe TRBD1 (6 bases). Germline-derived CDR1 and CDR2 are MGHRA and YSYEKL. The V end was cut by 4 bases, the J end by 7 bases, with 14 bases between. This CDR3 is built from 15 residues. CDR3: CASSPRGAGNSPLHF. CDR3 bases: TGCGCCAGCAGCCCTCGGGGGGCTGGCAATTCACCCCTCCACTTT.

This clone was picked up one time. The CDR3 reads CASSSRQGSYNEQFF. DNA for the CDR3: TGTGCCAGCAGCTCTAGACAGGGATCCTACAATGAGCAGTTCTTC. The rearrangement joins TRBV5-4 to TRBJ2-1, with TRBD1 matching over 7 bases. The V gene's germline CDR1 is SGHNT and CDR2 YYREEE (reference sequence). The CDR3 consists of 15 residues. Trimming cost V 3 bases and J 1 base; bases outside gene matches: 4. Full variable domain (rest looked up from reference TRBV5-4 and TRBJ2-1): ETGVTQSPTHLIKTRGQQVTLRCSSQSGHNTVSWYQQALGQGPQFIFQYYREEENGRGNFPPRFSGLQFPNYSSELNVNALELDDSALYLCASSSRQGSYNEQFFGPGTRLTVL.

The V and J genes are TRBV6-1 and TRBJ2-7, with no clear D. The CDR3 is 10 amino acids. V was cut by 8 bases and J by 3 bases, with 5 bases left in between. CDR1 and CDR2 (germline): MNHNS, SASEGT. The chain's CDR3 is CASYYYEQYF. CDR3 coding DNA: TGTGCCAGCTACTACTACGAGCAGTACTTC.

The chain links TRBV28 to TRBJ2-2, with a possible D match to TRBD1 (6 bases). The CDR3 extends over 15 amino acids. The germline V gene has CDR1 MDHEN and CDR2 SYDVKM. Trimming shortened V by 1 base and J by 0 bases, and 6 bases separated the two germline ends. This CDR3 is CASSLYRANTGELFF. Written as DNA, the CDR3 is TGTGCCAGCAGTTTATACAGGGCGAACACCGGGGAGCTGTTTTTT.

The chain combines TRBV19 with TRBJ1-5; D unclear. The V gene's germline CDR1 is LNHDA and CDR2 SQIVND (reference sequence). The ends were cut back, 3 bases at V and 9 bases at J, with 18 bases in the middle. The CDR3 has 15 residues. The CDR3 protein is CASSIEGLDERPQHF. The CDR3 DNA reads TGTGCCAGTAGTATTGAAGGCCTCGACGAGCGGCCCCAGCATTTT.

V usage is TRBV7-9 and J usage is TRBJ2-1; 7 bases are a match to TRBD2. There are 14 residues in the CDR3. Per the germline V gene, CDR1 is SEHNR and CDR2 is FQNEAQ (reference sequence). V was pared by 3 bases and J by 6 bases, with 5 bases of the junction left unmatched. Written as DNA, the CDR3 is TGTGCCAGCAGCTTGGATGGGGGGGGCAATGAGCAGTTCTTC. Residues: CASSLDGGGNEQFF.